Following are 15 T cell receptor beta chains from one sample sequenced in a study of T cell responses to AZD1222 COVID-19 vaccine. Data came from immunoSEQ multiplex PCR; TCRdb stores just in-frame clones and leaves some out. The table has around 140,000 clones, around 90% seen once. Sample: peripheral blood, taken 28 days after the second AZD1222 dose. The receptors were sampled from an adult who received the AZD1222 COVID-19 vaccine.

A single count supports this clone. V and J are TRBV5-4 and TRBJ1-4; TRBD1 aligns across 7 bases. The CDR3 totals 15 residues. V trimming: 2 bases; J trimming: 4 bases; junction bases outside the gene matches: 5. The V gene's germline CDR1 is SGHNT and CDR2 YYREEE (reference sequence). The CDR3 loop reads CASSLTGAGNEKLFF. In DNA, the CDR3 is TGTGCCAGCAGCTTAACAGGGGCGGGTAATGAAAAACTGTTTTTT.

This clone was seen more than once but under ten times. The rearrangement uses TRBV28 and TRBJ2-2; a possible D gene is TRBD1 (6 bases). V gave up 3 bases and J gave up 6 bases, with 14 bases separating them. The V gene's germline CDR1 is MDHEN and CDR2 SYDVKM. CDR3 length equals 15 residues. The CDR3 here is CASSFAAHRAGELFF. The CDR3 DNA is TGTGCCAGCAGTTTCGCCGCCCACAGGGCCGGGGAGCTGTTTTTT.

The chain uses TRBV7-9 and TRBJ2-1; 7 bases match TRBD1. The germline V gene encodes CDR1 SEHNR and CDR2 FQNEAQ (reference sequence). The V and J ends lost 6 bases and 3 bases, in that order; junction bases with no gene match: 5. The CDR3 is made up of 14 amino acids. In DNA form, the CDR3 reads TGTGCCAGCAGGACCGGGACAGACTACAATGAGCAGTTCTTC. Translated, it gives CASRTGTDYNEQFF. The full variable domain, completed using reference TRBV7-9 and TRBJ2-1, is DTGVSQNPRHKITKRGQNVTFRCDPISEHNRLYWYRQTLGQGPEFLTYFQNEAQLEKSRLLSDRFSAERPKGSFSTLEIQRTEQGDSAMYLCASRTGTDYNEQFFGPGTRLTVL.

This clone appeared once. Other DNA sequences within the sample encode an identical CDR3. This sequence joins TRBV6-5 and TRBJ2-7, with TRBD2 identical over 7 bases. The CDR3 consists of 15 residues. Unmatched junction bases numbered 2, after V lost 0 bases and J lost 0 bases. Per germline, CDR1 MNHEY and CDR2 SVGAGI. DNA of the CDR3: TGTGCCAGCAGTTACTCGGGGGGGAGCTCCTACGAGCAGTACTTC. Translated: CASSYSGGSSYEQYF.

The chain joins TRBV20-1 to TRBJ1-1; 8 nucleotides match TRBD1. Germline V gene sequence: CDR1 DFQATT, CDR2 SNEGSKA (reference sequence). The CDR3 is 11 amino acids. Germline trimming cut 5 bases from V and 9 bases from J; bases unmatched to any gene: 5. CDR3 nucleotides: TGCAGTGCTCGAGGACAGGGCCAAGCTTTCTTT. Amino acids: CSARGQGQAFF.

This chain joins TRBV28 and TRBJ2-7; 9 nucleotides align to TRBD1. The ends lost 5 bases at V and 9 bases at J; junction bases unmatched: 11. The CDR3 has 14 amino acids. The germline V gene has CDR1 MDHEN and CDR2 SYDVKM. CDR3 DNA sequence: TGTGCCAGCAGTGGGACAGGGAGGCTTCCCGCGCAGTACTTC. Its protein product is CASSGTGRLPAQYF.

The V gene is TRBV5-6, the J gene TRBJ1-1; a weak D match, TRBD1 (6 bases). The ends were cut back, 5 bases at V and 0 bases at J, with 11 bases in the middle. The CDR3 has 14 residues. Per the germline V gene, CDR1 is SGHDT and CDR2 is YYEEEE. DNA of the CDR3: TGTGCCAGCAGACGGACAGCTATGAACACTGAAGCTTTCTTT. Translating gives CASRRTAMNTEAFF.

The V and J genes are TRBV28 and TRBJ1-2, with D perhaps matching TRBD1 (6 bases). The V gene lost 6 bases and the J gene lost 4 bases, with 21 bases spanning the gap. Germline CDR1 MDHEN, CDR2 SYDVKM. This CDR3 comprises 16 residues. CDR3 region: CASSPPSRGAIYGYTF. The CDR3 DNA reads as TGTGCCAGCAGCCCCCCATCCCGGGGGGCTATCTATGGCTACACCTTC.

J is TRBJ1-4 and V is TRBV9; D is possibly TRBD1 (5 bases). The germline V and J ends were trimmed by 3 bases and 2 bases, with 14 bases remaining between them. From germline, CDR1 is SGDLS and CDR2 YYNGEE. The CDR3 covers 16 residues. The CDR3 bases are TGTGCCAGCAGCGCGGGGGTACTGAATACTAATGAAAAACTGTTTTTT. Translated, it gives CASSAGVLNTNEKLFF.

The chain employs TRBV28 and TRBJ1-2; the D gene is possibly TRBD1 (5 bases). CDR1 and CDR2 from the germline V gene are MDHEN and SYDVKM. Deletions cut 5 bases from V and 0 bases from J, with 10 bases between. The CDR3 is 14 amino acids. CDR3 loop: CASSLGDSNYGYTF. The CDR3 region has the DNA TGTGCCAGCAGTCTCGGGGACTCTAACTATGGCTACACCTTC.

This chain connects TRBV19 to TRBJ1-6; D possibly corresponds to TRBD1 (5 bases). Germline CDR1 is LNHDA and CDR2 is SQIVND (reference sequence). The germline V and J ends were trimmed by 9 bases and 9 bases, with 9 bases remaining between them. The CDR3 runs 11 residues. The CDR3 sequence: CASTGASPLHF. For the CDR3, the DNA is TGTGCCAGCACAGGCGCTTCACCCCTCCACTTT.

This clone occurred once. CDR3 DNA sequence: TGTGCCAGCAGCCCCCTAAGCGGGGGCTGGAATCAGCCCCAGCATTTT. Its translation is CASSPLSGGWNQPQHF. The rearrangement uses TRBV7-8 and TRBJ1-5, with D maybe TRBD1 (6 bases). CDR3 length: 16 residues. V lost 5 bases and J lost 4, with 18 bases in between. Germline-derived CDR1 and CDR2 are SGHVS and FQNEAQ.

V usage is TRBV27 and J usage is TRBJ1-6; tentative D call: TRBD1 (5 bases). V lost 5 bases and J lost 3, with 14 bases in between. Germline assignment: CDR1 MNHEY and CDR2 SMNVEV (reference sequence). This CDR3 region has 16 residues. CDR3 sequence (DNA): TGTGCCAGCAGTCAATCGGGACTTCTCTATAATTCACCCCTCCACTTT. Translation gives CASSQSGLLYNSPLHF.

V is TRBV12-3 or TRBV12-4 and J is TRBJ1-3; D call uncertain. The CDR3 runs 12 residues. The ends were cut back, 1 base at V and 4 bases at J, with 2 bases in the middle. CDR3: CASSLEGNTIYF. CDR3 bases: TGTGCCAGCAGTTTAGAGGGAAACACCATATATTTT.

The rearrangement joins TRBV6-2 or TRBV6-3 to TRBJ1-5; D uncertain. The ends were cut back, 2 bases at V and 0 bases at J, with 8 bases in the middle. The germline CDR1 and CDR2 sequences are MNHEY and SVGEGT. The CDR3 is 15 amino acids. CDR3 in amino acids: CASSYVGNSNQPQHF. The CDR3 DNA reads TGTGCCAGCAGTTACGTGGGGAATAGCAATCAGCCCCAGCATTTT.